Below are 7 T cell receptor beta chains sequenced from a single sample in a study of T cells in Graves' hyperthyroidism and ophthalmopathy. RNA transcripts yielded amplified TCR beta CDR3 regions. The HTBI primer set served for first-round RT-PCR of the TCR CDR3. TCRdb reprocessed the multiplex PCR reads with MiXCR, giving one entry per CDR3 protein. The repertoire includes about 98,000 distinct CDR3 sequences, roughly 37% of them detected once, and roughly a tenth sits in the top ten. Sequencing used peripheral blood or thyroid tissue (not recorded which). Receptors originate from a woman in her thirties with Graves' hyperthyroidism.

This clonotype appeared once. The CDR3 region is CATPVTGETQYF. The DNA of the CDR3 is TGTGCCACACCAGTAACGGGAGAGACCCAGTACTTC. V is TRBV12-3 or TRBV12-4 and J is TRBJ2-5; D uncertain. The CDR3 extends over 12 amino acids. V was cut by 10 bases and J by 4 bases, with 13 bases left in between.

V and J are TRBV20-1 and TRBJ1-5; possible D gene TRBD1, 6 bases. Germline V lookup: CDR1 DFQATT, CDR2 SNEGSKA (reference sequence). The CDR3 spans 15 residues. V shed 6 bases and J shed 0 bases, with 15 bases lying between them. CDR3 bases: TGCAGTGCCAGTAAGGACAGATATAGCAATCAGCCCCAGCATTTT. Protein product: CSASKDRYSNQPQHF.

There are many counts of this clonotype. The chain uses TRBV6-6 and TRBJ1-5, with TRBD1 matching over 7 bases. Germline-derived CDR1 and CDR2 are MNHNY and SVGAGI (reference sequence). The length of the CDR3 is 16 residues. The V and J ends lost 5 bases and 1 base, in that order; junction bases with no gene match: 8. The CDR3 nucleotides are TGTGCCAGCAGTCCCAGACAGGGCCCGAGCAATCAGCCCCAGCATTTT. This gives the protein CASSPRQGPSNQPQHF.

The genes are TRBV10-3 and TRBJ2-5; 7 bases line up with TRBD1. Germline lookup yields CDR1 ENHRY and CDR2 SYGVKD. Trimming cost V 2 bases and J 5 bases; bases outside gene matches: 5. This CDR3 has 14 residues. CDR3 sequence reads: CAISEPVTGETQYF. Here the CDR3 DNA reads TGTGCCATCAGTGAGCCCGTGACAGGGGAGACCCAGTACTTC.

This clonotype was detected ten times or more. The rearrangement uses TRBV4-1 and TRBJ2-2, with D possibly TRBD2 on 5 matching bases. Germline CDR1 MGHRA, CDR2 YSYEKL. Trimming cost V 0 bases and J 0 bases, with 5 bases left between them. CDR3 length: 15 amino acids. The DNA for the CDR3 is TGCGCCAGCAGCCAAGAAGCGGCGAACACCGGGGAGCTGTTTTTT. It specifies CASSQEAANTGELFF.

The genes are TRBV6-5 and TRBJ2-7, with 12 nucleotides matching TRBD2. The CDR3 is 15 amino acids. The V gene's germline CDR1 is MNHEY and CDR2 SVGAGI. V dropped 0 bases and J dropped 7; count of bases not matched to a gene: 4. The CDR3 sequence: CASSYSAGLAGEQYF. DNA of the CDR3: TGTGCCAGCAGTTACTCCGCGGGACTAGCGGGTGAGCAGTACTTC.

This chain connects TRBV15 to TRBJ1-2; no firm D call. Germline-derived CDR1 and CDR2 are LNHNV and YYDKDF (reference sequence). V lost 1 base to trimming and J lost 14 bases, with 8 bases between them. This CDR3 is built from 10 residues. Here the CDR3 DNA reads TGTGCCACCAGCAGAGGTTACGGGACCTTC. Translated, it gives CATSRGYGTF. The full variable domain, rest sourced from reference TRBV15 and TRBJ1-2, is DAMVIQNPRYQVTQFGKPVTLSCSQTLNHNVMYWYQQKSSQAPKLLFHYYDKDFNNEADTPDNFQSRRPNTSFCFLDIRSPGLGDTAMYLCATSRGYGTFGSGTRLTVV.